Following are 2 T cell receptor beta chains from one sample sequenced in a study of long-term antiretroviral therapy in people with HIV. Version v3.0 of the immunoSEQ assay ran at survey level. Assay used: immunoSEQ multiplex PCR; TCRdb lists only in-frame clones, some missing. The table lists approximately 11,000 clones, roughly 76% of them singletons. The sequencing used unsorted PBMCs, collected at the start of antiretroviral therapy, before treatment. The receptor source for this set is a young man with HIV.

This sequence joins TRBV5-4 and TRBJ2-1; 7 nucleotides align to TRBD1. V was pared by 2 bases and J by 4 bases, with 9 bases of the junction left unmatched. Germline CDR1 and CDR2: SGHNT and YYREEE (reference sequence). The CDR3 is 16 residues long. The CDR3 sequence is CASSFDREILYNEQFF. In DNA form, the CDR3 reads TGTGCCAGCAGCTTCGACAGGGAGATTTTATACAATGAGCAGTTCTTC. Looking up the rest from reference TRBV5-4 and TRBJ2-1 gives the full variable domain: ETGVTQSPTHLIKTRGQQVTLRCSSQSGHNTVSWYQQALGQGPQFIFQYYREEENGRGNFPPRFSGLQFPNYSSELNVNALELDDSALYLCASSFDREILYNEQFFGPGTRLTVL.

CDR3 region: CSTGQGTDTQYF. DNA for the CDR3: TGCAGCACCGGACAGGGAACAGATACGCAGTATTTT. The chain recombines TRBV29-1 with TRBJ2-3, with 8 nucleotides matching TRBD1. V lost 8 bases, J lost 3 bases, and 4 bases stayed unmatched. The CDR3 runs to 12 residues. Germline V gene sequence: CDR1 SQVTM, CDR2 ANQGSEA.